Below are 5 T cell receptor beta chains sequenced from a single sample in a study of graft-versus-host responses after intestinal transplantation. Assay: immunoSEQ multiplex PCR; the TCRdb copy retains only in-frame clones and omits some. Here the sample spans some 95,000 clones, roughly nine tenths being singletons. No antigen is known for these receptors. Sequencing was performed on unstimulated CD8+ T cells sorted from spleen or lymph node cells, taken before intestinal transplant. Receptors originate from a human donor who received an intestinal transplant.

The CDR3 DNA follows: TGTGCCAGCAGCTCCGGGACAGGGTGGGCTGAAGCTTTCTTT. It translates to CASSSGTGWAEAFF. The V and J genes are TRBV5-4 and TRBJ1-1, with 9 positions matching TRBD1. CDR1 and CDR2 (germline): SGHNT, YYREEE (reference sequence). J was trimmed by 6 bases and V by 3 bases; bases with no gene match: 6. There are 14 residues in the CDR3.

This clone was seen just once. The chain recombines TRBV5-6 with TRBJ1-5; tentatively, D is TRBD1 (6 bases). With 2 bases removed from V and 9 bases from J, the gap between germline ends came to 12 bases. The germline V gene encodes CDR1 SGHDT and CDR2 YYEEEE. This CDR3 has 13 residues. This chain's CDR3 is CASSFGTSGPQHF. The CDR3 DNA reads TGTGCCAGCAGCTTCGGGACATCGGGGCCCCAGCATTTT.

This chain connects TRBV4-1 to TRBJ2-7; 10 bases map to TRBD1. In germline, CDR1 is MGHRA, CDR2 YSYEKL. The CDR3 sequence is 14 residues long. Unmatched junction bases numbered 3, after V lost 4 bases and J lost 3 bases. CDR3 sequence: CASSPGTGVYEQYF. CDR3 in DNA: TGCGCCAGCAGCCCCGGGACAGGGGTCTACGAGCAGTACTTC.

The J gene is TRBJ1-4, the V gene TRBV7-9; TRBD1 matches 7 bases. CDR3 length equals 16 residues. V was clipped by 4 bases and J by 0 bases; unmatched bases: 5. CDR1 and CDR2 (germline): SEHNR, FQNEAQ (reference sequence). CDR3 sequence (DNA): TGTGCCAGCAGCTCTCGACAGGGATCAACTAATGAAAAACTGTTTTTT. Amino acids: CASSSRQGSTNEKLFF.

The rearrangement uses TRBV5-4 and TRBJ1-1; 10 positions agree with TRBD1. Per germline, CDR1 SGHNT and CDR2 YYREEE (reference sequence). The CDR3 has 15 residues. J gave up 5 bases and V 1 base, and 5 bases lay outside the gene matches. CDR3 protein: CASSLQDRGGTEAFF. CDR3 coding DNA: TGTGCCAGCAGCTTGCAGGACAGGGGGGGAACTGAAGCTTTCTTT.